The 14 T cell receptor beta chains below all came from one sample that was sequenced in a study of cytomegalovirus exposure and HLA in healthy donors. PCR primers comprised 60 Vbeta and 13 Jbeta primers. Some clones are missing from TCRdb's copy, which holds only in-frame ones; the method was immunoSEQ multiplex PCR. The sample carries about 150,000 clones, around 79% recorded once. The sequencing input was PBMCs. The receptor source for this set is a woman aged 40 to 50 in good health and CMV-seronegative.

The chain joins TRBV27 to TRBJ1-6; D remains unclear. V was shortened by 7 bases and J by 5 bases, with 6 bases between the two germline ends. The length of the CDR3 is 12 residues. The germline V gene has CDR1 MNHEY and CDR2 SMNVEV (reference sequence). CDR3 nucleotide sequence: TGTGCCAGCACCCAAAATAATTCACCCCTCCACTTT. It specifies CASTQNNSPLHF.

The chain uses TRBV10-1 and TRBJ2-3, with a possible D match to TRBD2 (5 bases). Germline lookup yields CDR1 WNHNN and CDR2 SYGVQD (reference sequence). The CDR3 has 15 residues. V gave up 6 bases and J gave up 1 base, with 14 bases separating them. The CDR3 region has the DNA TGCGCCAGCAGGCCTCCTCCCGGGGGCACAGATACGCAGTATTTT. It yields the protein CASRPPPGGTDTQYF.

The rearrangement joins TRBV30 to TRBJ1-2; D remains unclear. Germline V gives CDR1 GTSNPN, CDR2 SVGIG (reference sequence). Trimming took 3 bases from V and 5 from J, leaving 13 bases between them. The CDR3 totals 13 residues. CDR3 protein: CAWSAGRLYGYTF. The CDR3 DNA reads TGTGCCTGGAGCGCGGGCAGGTTGTATGGCTACACCTTC.

The genes are TRBV27 and TRBJ2-2; D not resolved. V was clipped by 6 bases and J by 9 bases, with 17 bases between them. CDR1 MNHEY and CDR2 SMNVEV come from the germline V gene (reference sequence). The CDR3 totals 14 residues. CDR3 sequence (DNA): TGTGCCAGCAGATCCGACTTACCATCTCGGGAGCTGTTTTTT. It translates to CASRSDLPSRELFF.

The chain uses TRBV27 and TRBJ1-6, with a tentative D call TRBD1 (5 bases). The CDR3 has 14 amino acids. Trimming cost V 5 bases and J 8 bases, with 13 bases left between them. CDR1 and CDR2 (germline): MNHEY, SMNVEV (reference sequence). CDR3: CASSRDRGYSPLHF. Written as DNA, the CDR3 is TGTGCCAGCAGTCGGGACCGGGGGTATTCACCCCTCCACTTT.

The chain joins TRBV4-1 to TRBJ2-5; TRBD1 matches 9 bases. The V and J ends lost 3 bases and 5 bases, in that order; junction bases with no gene match: 7. CDR1 and CDR2 from the germline V gene are MGHRA and YSYEKL. The CDR3 extends over 15 amino acids. CDR3 residues: CASSHGTGTMETQYF. CDR3 in DNA: TGCGCCAGCAGCCACGGGACAGGGACTATGGAGACCCAGTACTTC.

The V and J genes are TRBV28 and TRBJ2-4; TRBD1 aligns across 7 bases. CDR3 length equals 16 residues. CDR1 and CDR2 (germline): MDHEN, SYDVKM. With V trimmed by 3 bases and J by 6 bases, 11 bases remained unmatched. Written as DNA, the CDR3 is TGTGCCAGCAGTTTCCCCGACAGGGTCCGGGGAAACATTCAGTACTTC. This encodes CASSFPDRVRGNIQYF.

The J gene is TRBJ2-1, the V gene TRBV19; 8 positions match TRBD1. The CDR3 totals 14 residues. V trimming: 5 bases; J trimming: 4 bases; junction bases outside the gene matches: 4. In germline, CDR1 is LNHDA, CDR2 SQIVND (reference sequence). As DNA, the CDR3 is TGTGCCAGTAGTGGGGGACAGGCTTACAATGAGCAGTTCTTC. Translating it yields CASSGGQAYNEQFF.

The chain recombines TRBV4-3 with TRBJ2-7, with D possibly TRBD1 on 5 matching bases. Trimming removed 2 bases at V and 2 bases at J, with 16 bases between. This CDR3 is built from 16 residues. Per the germline V gene, CDR1 is LGHNA and CDR2 is YSLEER. The CDR3 DNA is TGCGCCAGCAGCCAACCGAAGGGGTGGGCCGCCTACGAGCAGTACTTC. Protein sequence: CASSQPKGWAAYEQYF.

The V gene is TRBV29-1, the J gene TRBJ2-1, with D perhaps matching TRBD2 (5 bases). The length of the CDR3 is 15 residues. V lost 6 bases and J lost 0, with 15 bases in between. Germline CDR1 is SQVTM and CDR2 is ANQGSEA. CDR3 residues: CSVDSDWSSYNEQFF. As DNA, the CDR3 is TGCAGCGTCGACTCGGACTGGAGCTCCTACAATGAGCAGTTCTTC.

The rearrangement uses TRBV30 and TRBJ2-1; 9 positions agree with TRBD2. The CDR3 is made up of 18 amino acids. CDR1 GTSNPN and CDR2 SVGIG come from the germline V gene (reference sequence). J was trimmed by 3 bases and V by 5 bases; bases with no gene match: 17. The DNA of the CDR3 is TGTGCCTGGCAGAGCGAAAGAGCGGGGGGCCGCTACTACAATGAGCAGTTCTTC. It translates to CAWQSERAGGRYYNEQFF. Drawing the rest from reference TRBV30 and TRBJ2-1, the complete variable domain is SQTIHQWPATLVQPVGSPLSLECTVEGTSNPNLYWYRQAAGRGLQLLFYSVGIGQISSEVPQNLSASRPQDRQFILSSKKLLLSDSGFYLCAWQSERAGGRYYNEQFFGPGTRLTVL.

The V gene is TRBV28, the J gene TRBJ2-1; 8 bases align to TRBD2. The CDR3 is 15 amino acids. With V trimmed by 5 bases and J by 10 bases, 13 bases remained unmatched. Germline V gene lookup returns CDR1 MDHEN and CDR2 SYDVKM. The CDR3 reads CASSLQRTSPAEQFF. The CDR3 DNA reads as TGTGCCAGCAGTCTGCAGAGGACTAGCCCCGCCGAGCAGTTCTTC.

The CDR3 loop is CSVETGLRTGELFF. Written as DNA, the CDR3 is TGCAGCGTTGAGACAGGGCTTCGCACCGGGGAGCTGTTTTTT. The chain employs TRBV29-1 and TRBJ2-2; 7 bases match TRBD1. After removal of 3 bases from V and 4 bases from J, the junction contained 5 bases not matched to a gene. CDR1 and CDR2 (germline): SQVTM, ANQGSEA. This CDR3 is built from 14 residues.

This sequence joins TRBV5-6 and TRBJ2-1; 9 positions agree with TRBD2. The V gene end was trimmed by 0 bases and the J gene end by 2 bases; junction bases not matched to a gene: 12. Looked up from germline, CDR1 is SGHDT and CDR2 is YYEEEE. This CDR3 is 19 amino acids long. CDR3: CASSLESSGVVSAYNEQFF. The CDR3 region has the DNA TGTGCCAGCAGCTTGGAATCTAGCGGGGTGGTTAGCGCCTACAATGAGCAGTTCTTC.